The rows below give T cell receptor beta chains drawn from one sample of a study of regulatory T cells in long-lasting Graves disease. A single record per CDR3 protein comes from TCRdb applying MiXCR to the multiplex PCR reads. The table records roughly 300,000 distinct CDR3 sequences, around a fifth of them present only once. The material sequenced was peripheral blood mononuclear cells (PBMCs), taken when the disease was refractory, from a patient treated with antithyroid drugs. The receptors were gathered from a female donor with Graves disease. Each CDR3 is given with its conserved first and last residue. Each record gives: clone size, V gene, D gene, J gene, CDR3 DNA, CDR3 protein. The D gene is left open where the match is weak. A clone size is listed for some rows: how often the clone was seen (once, few, many), or a class if it is expanded.

abundance: once
v_gene: TRBV4-1
d_gene: NA
j_gene: TRBJ1-5
CDR3nt: TGCGCCAGCAGCCAACTACAGGGACAGCCCCAGCATTTT
CDR3aa: CASSQLQGQPQHF

abundance: many
v_gene: TRBV6-2/TRBV6-3
d_gene: NA
j_gene: TRBJ1-4
CDR3nt: TGTGCCAGCAGAGGCGGAAACAGCGCAACTAATGAAAAACTGTTTTTT
CDR3aa: CASRGGNSATNEKLFF

abundance: many
v_gene: TRBV27
d_gene: NA
j_gene: TRBJ1-1
CDR3nt: TGTGCCAGCAGTTTATCGAGAGAAACTGAAGCTTTCTTT
CDR3aa: CASSLSRETEAFF

abundance: many
v_gene: TRBV6-1
d_gene: NA
j_gene: TRBJ2-7
CDR3nt: TGTGCCAGCAGGCGACAGGTCTTGGACGAGCAGTACTTC
CDR3aa: CASRRQVLDEQYF

abundance: many
v_gene: TRBV12-3/TRBV12-4
d_gene: NA
j_gene: TRBJ2-7
CDR3nt: TGTGCCAGCAGCCTGGACAAATACTACGAGCAGTACTTC
CDR3aa: CASSLDKYYEQYF

abundance: many
v_gene: TRBV20-1
d_gene: NA
j_gene: TRBJ2-7
CDR3nt: TGCAGTGCTGCTTTTGGAGCGGCGGGGGAGCAGTACTTC
CDR3aa: CSAAFGAAGEQYF

abundance: NA
v_gene: TRBV20-1
d_gene: NA
j_gene: TRBJ2-5
CDR3nt: TGCAGTGCCCTAGAGGCACACCTCCAAGAGACCCAGTACTTC
CDR3aa: CSALEAHLQETQYF

abundance: many
v_gene: TRBV7-8
d_gene: NA
j_gene: TRBJ1-1
CDR3nt: TGTGCCAGCAGTTCAGGGCGGTTCGTTGGGAACACTGAAGCTTTCTTT
CDR3aa: CASSSGRFVGNTEAFF

abundance: NA
v_gene: TRBV20-1
d_gene: TRBD2
j_gene: TRBJ2-7
CDR3nt: TGCAGTGCTAGCTTACTAGCGGGAGGTCCCTACGAGCAGTACTTC
CDR3aa: CSASLLAGGPYEQYF

abundance: few
v_gene: TRBV29-1
d_gene: NA
j_gene: TRBJ2-5
CDR3nt: TGCAGCGTTGAAACCGCCGGGGACACAGAAGAGACCCAGTACTTC
CDR3aa: CSVETAGDTEETQYF

abundance: NA
v_gene: TRBV3-1
d_gene: NA
j_gene: TRBJ2-6
CDR3nt: TGTGCCAGCAGCCCCCCGGTGGCCGCCGCTGGGGCCAACGTCCTGACTTTC
CDR3aa: CASSPPVAAAGANVLTF

abundance: many
v_gene: TRBV28
d_gene: NA
j_gene: TRBJ1-4
CDR3nt: TGTGCCATTAGGGAAAGGATGTATGAAAAACTGTTTTTT
CDR3aa: CAIRERMYEKLFF

abundance: NA
v_gene: TRBV6-1
d_gene: NA
j_gene: TRBJ2-7
CDR3nt: TGTGCCAGCTCCCGGGAAACAGACTACGAGCAGTACTTC
CDR3aa: CASSRETDYEQYF

abundance: once
v_gene: TRBV6-1
d_gene: NA
j_gene: TRBJ2-7
CDR3nt: TGTGCCAGCGCGGGACACGTCTCCTACGAGCAGTACTTC
CDR3aa: CASAGHVSYEQYF